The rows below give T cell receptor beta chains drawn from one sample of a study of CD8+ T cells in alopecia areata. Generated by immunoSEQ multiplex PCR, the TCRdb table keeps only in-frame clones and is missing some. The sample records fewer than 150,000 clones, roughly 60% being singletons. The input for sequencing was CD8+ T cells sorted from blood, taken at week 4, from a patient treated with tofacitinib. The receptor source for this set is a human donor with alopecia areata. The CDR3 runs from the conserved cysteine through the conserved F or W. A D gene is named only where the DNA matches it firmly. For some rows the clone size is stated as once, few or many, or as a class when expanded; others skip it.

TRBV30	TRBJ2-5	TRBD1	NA	CAWTAGTGDETQYF	TGTGCCTGGACTGCCGGGACAGGGGACGAGACCCAGTACTTC
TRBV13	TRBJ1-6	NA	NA	CASSLALQGTNSPLHF	TGTGCCAGCAGCTTAGCCTTACAGGGAACGAATTCACCCCTCCACTTT
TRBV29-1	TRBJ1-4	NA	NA	CSVEDLPDSNEKLFF	TGCAGCGTTGAAGATCTACCGGACAGTAATGAAAAACTGTTTTTT
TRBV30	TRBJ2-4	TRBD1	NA	CAWSLGQENIQYF	TGTGCCTGGAGCCTCGGACAGGAAAACATTCAGTACTTC
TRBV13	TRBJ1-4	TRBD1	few	CASSMLPTGKYEKLFF	TGTGCCAGCAGCATGCTCCCGACAGGGAAGTATGAAAAACTGTTTTTT
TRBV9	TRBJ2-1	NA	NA	CASSIFDEQFF	TGTGCCAGCAGCATTTTCGATGAGCAGTTCTTC
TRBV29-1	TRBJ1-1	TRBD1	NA	CSATGGEGGSKAFF	TGCAGCGCGACAGGGGGCGAGGGGGGGAGCAAAGCTTTCTTT
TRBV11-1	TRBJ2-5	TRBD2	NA	CASSLVAGRQETQYF	TGTGCCAGCAGCTTAGTAGCGGGGCGGCAAGAGACCCAGTACTTC
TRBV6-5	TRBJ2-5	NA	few	CASSPYRGYYETQYF	TGTGCCAGCAGTCCCTACCGGGGGTACTATGAGACCCAGTACTTC
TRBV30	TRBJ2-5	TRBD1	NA	CAWSPGQGEETQYF	TGTGCCTGGAGCCCCGGACAGGGGGAGGAGACCCAGTACTTC
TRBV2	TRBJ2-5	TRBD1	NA	CASSDRGRTGTLRETQYF	TGTGCCAGCAGTGACCGGGGAAGGACAGGTACCCTTCGGGAGACCCAGTACTTC
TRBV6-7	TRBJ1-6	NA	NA	CASSYLRAAPLHF	TGTGCCAGCAGTTACCTACGGGCTGCACCCCTCCACTTT
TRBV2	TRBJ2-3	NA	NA	CASSSRDLDTDTQYF	TGTGCCAGCAGCTCCCGGGACTTAGACACAGATACGCAGTATTTT
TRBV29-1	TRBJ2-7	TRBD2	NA	CSVLRGLDFREQYF	TGCAGCGTCCTAAGGGGACTAGATTTTCGCGAGCAGTACTTC
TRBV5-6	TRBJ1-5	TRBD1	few	CASSNTGGTQPQHF	TGTGCCAGCAGCAACACAGGGGGCACTCAGCCCCAGCATTTT
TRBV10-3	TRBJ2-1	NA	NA	CAISESGVNEQFF	TGTGCCATCAGTGAGTCTGGGGTAAATGAGCAGTTCTTC
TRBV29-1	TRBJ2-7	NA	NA	CSVDTELDYEQYF	TGCAGCGTAGACACGGAACTGGATTACGAGCAGTACTTC
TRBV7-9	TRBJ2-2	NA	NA	CASSLGGTGELFF	TGTGCCAGCAGCTTAGGAGGAACCGGGGAGCTGTTTTTT
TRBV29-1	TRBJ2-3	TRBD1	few	CSVVPDRILLITDTQYF	TGCAGCGTTGTCCCGGACAGGATCCTACTAATCACAGATACGCAGTATTTT
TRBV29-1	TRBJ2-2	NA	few	CSLLSGSGELFF	TGCAGCCTCTTATCGGGGTCCGGGGAGCTGTTTTTT
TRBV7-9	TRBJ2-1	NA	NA	CASSLGTTDFRNEQFF	TGTGCCAGCAGCTTAGGGACGACCGACTTTCGCAATGAGCAGTTCTTC
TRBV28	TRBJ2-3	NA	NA	CASSPRTPDTQYF	TGTGCCAGCAGTCCCCGGACCCCAGATACGCAGTATTTT
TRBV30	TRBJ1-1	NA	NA	CACHLVTEAFF	TGTGCCTGCCACCTGGTCACAGAAGCTTTCTTT
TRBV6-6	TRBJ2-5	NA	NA	CASRGSQETQYF	TGTGCCAGCCGGGGCAGTCAAGAGACCCAGTACTTC
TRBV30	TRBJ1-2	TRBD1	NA	CAWHRQGTGGYTF	TGTGCCTGGCACCGACAGGGAACGGGTGGCTACACCTTC
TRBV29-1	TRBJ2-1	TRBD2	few	CSVRGGAYNEQFF	TGCAGCGTACGCGGGGGGGCCTACAATGAGCAGTTCTTC
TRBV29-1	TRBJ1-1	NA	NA	CSVFTAMNTEAFF	TGCAGCGTTTTCACAGCCATGAACACTGAAGCTTTCTTT
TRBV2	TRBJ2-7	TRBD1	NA	CATLRTPGQTLSSYEQYF	TGTGCCACATTAAGGACCCCGGGACAGACTTTAAGCTCCTACGAGCAGTACTTC
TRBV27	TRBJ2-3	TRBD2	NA	CASNTIWEAGGHTDTQYF	TGTGCCAGCAATACAATTTGGGAAGCGGGGGGACACACAGATACGCAGTATTTT
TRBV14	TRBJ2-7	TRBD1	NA	CASSRGTGRSYEQYF	TGTGCCAGCAGCCGAGGGACAGGGCGCTCCTACGAGCAGTACTTC
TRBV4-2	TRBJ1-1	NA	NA	CASSPWGTEAFF	TGTGCCAGCAGCCCCTGGGGGACTGAAGCTTTCTTT
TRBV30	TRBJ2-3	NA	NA	CAWSVGGGTDTQYF	TGTGCCTGGAGTGTAGGGGGGGGCACAGATACGCAGTATTTT
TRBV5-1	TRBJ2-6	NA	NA	CASSLIRWGPGANVLTF	TGCGCCAGCAGCTTGATTAGATGGGGGCCAGGGGCCAACGTCCTGACTTTC
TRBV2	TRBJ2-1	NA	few	CASSASSLQGYEQFF	TGTGCCAGCAGTGCCTCTAGCTTACAAGGCTATGAGCAGTTCTTC
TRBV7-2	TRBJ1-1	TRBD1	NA	CATSQGLNTEAFF	TGTGCCACCTCACAGGGGTTGAACACTGAAGCTTTCTTT
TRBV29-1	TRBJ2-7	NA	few	CSVEDWETGVYEQYF	TGCAGCGTTGAAGATTGGGAGACAGGTGTCTACGAGCAGTACTTC
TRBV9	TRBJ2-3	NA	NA	CASSPAGDTQYF	TGTGCCAGCAGCCCGGCGGGAGATACGCAGTATTTT
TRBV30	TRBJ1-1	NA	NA	CAVVGLASEAFF	TGTGCCGTAGTTGGGCTAGCGAGTGAAGCTTTCTTT
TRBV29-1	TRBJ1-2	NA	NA	CSVVQLDGYTF	TGCAGCGTTGTCCAGTTAGATGGCTACACCTTC
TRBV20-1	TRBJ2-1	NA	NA	CSARDFDEQFF	TGCAGTGCTAGAGATTTCGATGAGCAGTTCTTC
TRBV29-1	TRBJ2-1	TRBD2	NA	CSVEGGGLYNEQFF	TGCAGCGTTGAAGGCGGGGGGCTTTACAATGAGCAGTTCTTC
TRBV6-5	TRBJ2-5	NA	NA	CASSYGGGETQYF	TGTGCCAGCAGTTATGGGGGTGGAGAGACCCAGTACTTC
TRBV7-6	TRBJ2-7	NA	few	CASSPGRLSSYEQYF	TGTGCCAGCAGCCCGGGACGGCTAAGCTCCTACGAGCAGTACTTC
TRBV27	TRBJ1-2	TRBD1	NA	CASRDRGYYGYTF	TGTGCCAGCAGGGACAGGGGATACTATGGCTACACCTTC
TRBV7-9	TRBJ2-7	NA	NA	CASSLAYGWDEQYF	TGTGCCAGCAGCTTAGCGTACGGCTGGGACGAGCAGTACTTC
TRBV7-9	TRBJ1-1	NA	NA	CASSLLRNTEAFF	TGTGCCAGCAGCCTCTTAAGGAACACTGAAGCTTTCTTT
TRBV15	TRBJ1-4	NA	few	CATSLWDEKLFF	TGTGCCACCAGCCTCTGGGATGAAAAACTGTTTTTT
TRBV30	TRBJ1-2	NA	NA	CAWVGRTIFGGYTF	TGTGCCTGGGTAGGACGCACAATTTTCGGTGGCTACACCTTC
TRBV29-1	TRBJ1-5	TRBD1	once	CSVGTDWTGPNQPQHF	TGCAGCGTTGGAACCGACTGGACAGGGCCCAATCAGCCCCAGCATTTT
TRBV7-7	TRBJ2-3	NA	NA	CASAGAGGTDTQYF	TGTGCTAGCGCGGGGGCAGGGGGCACAGATACGCAGTATTTT
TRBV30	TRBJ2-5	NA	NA	CAWIGEAQETQYF	TGTGCCTGGATCGGGGAGGCTCAAGAGACCCAGTACTTC